The subject of this entry is one T cell receptor (beta chain). A read error may be the cause here, since a much bigger clone is one base away. MiXCR, applied by TCRdb to the reads, yields one record per CDR3 protein. The profile shows about 320,000 distinct CDR3 sequences, over 7.5% of them singletons. These data come from a study of T cell repertoires in cytomegalovirus infection. Study details: Public TCR beta signature analysis indicated the presence of both CMV infection and matching HLA type.

This CDR3 has 13 residues. The V gene's germline CDR1 is SGHAT and CDR2 FQNNGV. Sample: PBMCs. The chain links TRBV11-2 to TRBJ2-5; tentatively, D is TRBD1 (6 bases). The clonotype comes from a human donor in good health (CMV status not recorded). Some clones in this sample may be carry-over from other donors' samples. The DNA of the CDR3 is TGTGTCAGCAGGCGGACAGCACAAGAGACCCAGTACTTC. Translated: CVSRRTAQETQYF.